This T cell receptor delta chain is drawn from a study of Vδ1+ human thymocytes. Sequences come from RNA converted to cDNA by reverse transcription. Multiplex PCR used pooled V-gene forward primers and a constant-region reverse primer to amplify CDR3s. TCRdb reapplied CATT to the multiplex PCR reads. In the table there are about 53,000 delta-chain clones, roughly 15% of which are singletons. Notes on the study in general: Bulk repertoire data may be misinterpreted because of unexpected Vdelta2 sequences. In the thymus, TRG and TRD repertoires looked highly polyclonal with Gaussian CDR3 lengths.

This clone was observed a handful of times. Antigen unknown. Per the germline V gene, CDR1 is TSWWSYY and CDR2 is QGS. CDR3 length equals 15 residues. The ends were cut back, 2 bases at V and 3 bases at J, with 13 bases in the middle. This clonotype was obtained from a girl under three years old who had congenital heart surgery. This chain connects TRDV1 to TRDJ1; D is unresolved. Sequencing used Vdelta1+ gamma-delta thymocytes from the thymus. The subset was: FACS-sorted CD3+ TCRalphabeta- TCRVdelta1+ TCRVdelta2- thymocytes. CDR3 sequence: CALGEVSDHADKLIF. DNA of the CDR3: TGTGCTCTTGGGGAAGTCTCCGACCACGCCGATAAACTCATCTTT.